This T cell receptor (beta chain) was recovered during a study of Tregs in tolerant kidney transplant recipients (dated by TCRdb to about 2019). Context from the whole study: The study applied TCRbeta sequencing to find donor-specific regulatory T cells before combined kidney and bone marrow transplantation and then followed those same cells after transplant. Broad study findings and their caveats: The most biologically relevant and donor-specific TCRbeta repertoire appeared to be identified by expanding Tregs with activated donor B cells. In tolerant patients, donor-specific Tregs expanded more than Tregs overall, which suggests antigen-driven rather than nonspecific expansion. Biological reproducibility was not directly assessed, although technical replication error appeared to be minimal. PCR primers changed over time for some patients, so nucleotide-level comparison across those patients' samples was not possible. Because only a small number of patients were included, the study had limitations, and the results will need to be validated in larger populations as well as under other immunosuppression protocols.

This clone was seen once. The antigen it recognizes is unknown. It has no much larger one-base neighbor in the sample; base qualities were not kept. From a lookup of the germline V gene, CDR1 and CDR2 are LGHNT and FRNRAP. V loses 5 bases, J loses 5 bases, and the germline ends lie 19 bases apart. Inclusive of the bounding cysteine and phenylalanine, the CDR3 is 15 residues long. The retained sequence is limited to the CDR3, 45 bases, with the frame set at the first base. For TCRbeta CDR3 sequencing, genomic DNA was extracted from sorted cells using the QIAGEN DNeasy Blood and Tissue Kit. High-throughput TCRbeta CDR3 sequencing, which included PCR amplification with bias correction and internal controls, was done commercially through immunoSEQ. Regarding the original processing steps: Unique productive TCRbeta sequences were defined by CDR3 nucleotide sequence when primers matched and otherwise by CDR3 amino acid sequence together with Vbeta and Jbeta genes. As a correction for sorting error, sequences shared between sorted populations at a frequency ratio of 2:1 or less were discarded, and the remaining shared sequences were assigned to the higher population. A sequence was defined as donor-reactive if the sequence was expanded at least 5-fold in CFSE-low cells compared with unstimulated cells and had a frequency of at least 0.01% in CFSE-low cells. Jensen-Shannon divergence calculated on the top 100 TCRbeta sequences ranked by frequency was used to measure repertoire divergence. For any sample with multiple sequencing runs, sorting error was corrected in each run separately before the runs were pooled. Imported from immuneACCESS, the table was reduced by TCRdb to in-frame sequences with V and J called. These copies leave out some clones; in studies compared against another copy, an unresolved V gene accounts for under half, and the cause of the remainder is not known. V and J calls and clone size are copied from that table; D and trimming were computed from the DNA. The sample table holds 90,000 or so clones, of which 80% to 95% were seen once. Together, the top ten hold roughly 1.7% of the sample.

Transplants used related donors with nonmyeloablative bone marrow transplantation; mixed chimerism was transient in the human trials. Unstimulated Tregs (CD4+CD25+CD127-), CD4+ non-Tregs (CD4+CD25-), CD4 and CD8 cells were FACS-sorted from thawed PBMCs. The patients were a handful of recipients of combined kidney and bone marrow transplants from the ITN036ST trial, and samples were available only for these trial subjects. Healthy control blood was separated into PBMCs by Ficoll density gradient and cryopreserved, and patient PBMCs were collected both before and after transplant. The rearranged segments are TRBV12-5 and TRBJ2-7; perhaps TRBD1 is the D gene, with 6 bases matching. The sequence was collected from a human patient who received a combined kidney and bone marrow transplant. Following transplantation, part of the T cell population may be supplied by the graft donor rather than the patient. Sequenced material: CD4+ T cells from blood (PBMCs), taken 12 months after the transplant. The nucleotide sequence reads TGTGCTAGTGGTAGCGGACAGTCTTATAGCCACGAGCAGTACTTC. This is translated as CASGSGQSYSHEQYF. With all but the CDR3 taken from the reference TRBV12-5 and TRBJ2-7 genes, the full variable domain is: DARVTQTPRHKVTEMGQEVTMRCQPILGHNTVFWYRQTMMQGLELLAYFRNRAPLDDSGMPKDRFSAEMPDATLATLKIQPSEPRDSAVYFCASGSGQSYSHEQYFGPGTRLTVT.